Listed below are T cell receptor beta chains from one sample, sequenced in a study of T-cell reconstitution after alpha-beta-depleted transplantation in children. TCRdb re-derived calls from the PCR reads in MiXCR, one entry per CDR3 protein. The sample has some 550,000 distinct CDR3 sequences; under 30% are singletons. The sequences come from PBMCs, mostly from graft donor cells, collected 360 days after TCRalphabeta/CD19-depleted stem cell transplant. The receptors come from a boy in the first two years of life who had a stem cell transplant for acute myeloid leukemia, so the T cells may come from the graft donor. Both conserved end residues are trimmed from each CDR3.

j_call: TRBJ2-3; v_call: TRBV6-2/TRBV6-3; cdr3_aa: ASSNPGLPTDTQY
j_call: TRBJ2-1; v_call: TRBV20-1; cdr3_aa: SAFLAGGPNEQF
j_call: TRBJ1-1; v_call: TRBV29-1; cdr3_aa: SVGTAEAF
j_call: TRBJ2-7; v_call: TRBV12-3/TRBV12-4; cdr3_aa: ASSRIAGRPLEQY
j_call: TRBJ2-1; v_call: TRBV21-1; cdr3_aa: ASSMDIGPGNEQF
j_call: TRBJ2-7; v_call: TRBV29-1; cdr3_aa: SVESTGLSGQY
j_call: TRBJ1-1; v_call: TRBV6-6; cdr3_aa: ASTLEAF
j_call: TRBJ1-2; v_call: TRBV29-1; cdr3_aa: RRGRIYGYT
j_call: TRBJ2-5; v_call: TRBV20-1; cdr3_aa: SARDPWGAVPQETQY
j_call: TRBJ2-7; v_call: TRBV12-3/TRBV12-4; cdr3_aa: ASSSYTGGVYEQY
j_call: TRBJ2-7; v_call: TRBV6-5; cdr3_aa: ASSYGFSGRAYEQY
j_call: TRBJ2-7; v_call: TRBV6-1; cdr3_aa: ASSWGQGASYEQY
j_call: TRBJ2-4; v_call: TRBV14; cdr3_aa: ASSPRLAGVLSKNIQY
j_call: TRBJ2-2; v_call: TRBV4-2; cdr3_aa: ASSSSSGVTGELF
j_call: TRBJ1-2; v_call: TRBV25-1; cdr3_aa: ASSPGQAYGYT
j_call: TRBJ2-5; v_call: TRBV29-1; cdr3_aa: SVDGMETQY
j_call: TRBJ2-3; v_call: TRBV12-3/TRBV12-4; cdr3_aa: ASMGSDTTTDTQY
j_call: TRBJ2-7; v_call: TRBV12-3/TRBV12-4; cdr3_aa: ASSLGLAGGYEQY
j_call: TRBJ2-5; v_call: TRBV3-1; cdr3_aa: ASSQEGLLQETQY
j_call: TRBJ1-1; v_call: TRBV18; cdr3_aa: ASSPARQGAEAF
j_call: TRBJ2-2; v_call: TRBV20-1; cdr3_aa: SARGPTDTNTGELF
j_call: TRBJ2-5; v_call: TRBV20-1; cdr3_aa: SARDVGTGKRSQY
j_call: TRBJ2-5; v_call: TRBV5-1; cdr3_aa: AGSRLAGNQETQY
j_call: TRBJ1-1; v_call: TRBV15; cdr3_aa: ATGDRGRLAF
j_call: TRBJ1-4; v_call: TRBV12-3/TRBV12-4; cdr3_aa: ASSFEREKLF
j_call: TRBJ2-2; v_call: TRBV20-1; cdr3_aa: SARARGDRGYGELF
j_call: TRBJ1-2; v_call: TRBV4-1; cdr3_aa: ASSQDPGYYGYT
j_call: TRBJ2-7; v_call: TRBV27; cdr3_aa: ASSTGVEQY
j_call: TRBJ2-1; v_call: TRBV15; cdr3_aa: ATSPRGQGVNEQF
j_call: TRBJ2-3; v_call: TRBV20-1; cdr3_aa: SAPAPWAGGLSSDTQY
j_call: TRBJ2-3; v_call: TRBV10-3; cdr3_aa: AISEHSSTDTQY